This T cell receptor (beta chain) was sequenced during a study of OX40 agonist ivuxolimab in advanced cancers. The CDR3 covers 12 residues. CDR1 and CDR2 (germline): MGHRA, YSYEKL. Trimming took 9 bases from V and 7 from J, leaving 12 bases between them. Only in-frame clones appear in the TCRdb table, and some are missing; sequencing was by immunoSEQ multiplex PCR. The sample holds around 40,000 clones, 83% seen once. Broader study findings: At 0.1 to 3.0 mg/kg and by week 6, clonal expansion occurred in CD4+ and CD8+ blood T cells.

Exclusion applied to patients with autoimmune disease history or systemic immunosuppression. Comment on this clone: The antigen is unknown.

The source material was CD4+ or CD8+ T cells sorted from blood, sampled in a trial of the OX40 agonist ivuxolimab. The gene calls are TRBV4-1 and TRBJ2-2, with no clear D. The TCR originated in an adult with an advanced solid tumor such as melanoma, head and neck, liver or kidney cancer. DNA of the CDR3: TGCGCCAGTACTTCAGGCGGCGGGGAGCTGTTTTTT. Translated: CASTSGGGELFF.